These 13 T cell receptor beta chains share one sample of origin, sequenced in a study of blood T cell repertoires in COVID-19. TCRdb's copy holds only in-frame clones and misses some; the assay was immunoSEQ multiplex PCR. The sample contains some 260,000 clones, about 89% of which appear only once. Sequencing was carried out using PBMCs or T cells enriched from blood (not recorded which). Receptors originate from a man aged 40-49 years who had recovered from COVID-19.

J is TRBJ1-5 and V is TRBV2; D is uncertain. Between the trimmed V and J ends, which lost 2 bases and 3 bases, there was a span of 14 bases. Germline V gene sequence: CDR1 SNHLY, CDR2 FYNNEI. This CDR3 is built from 16 residues. CDR3 DNA sequence: TGTGCCAGCAGTGAATTCCCAGGAGGTGCCAATCAGCCCCAGCATTTT. As protein: CASSEFPGGANQPQHF. The full variable domain, rest sourced from reference TRBV2 and TRBJ1-5, is EPEVTQTPSHQVTQMGQEVILRCVPISNHLYFYWYRQILGQKVEFLVSFYNNEISEKSEIFDDQFSVERPDGSNFTLKIRSTKLEDSAMYFCASSEFPGGANQPQHFGDGTRLSIL.

This sequence joins TRBV5-6 and TRBJ2-7; possibly TRBD2 for D (5 bases). There are 14 residues in the CDR3. V was clipped by 4 bases and J by 2 bases, with 13 bases between them. The V gene's germline CDR1 is SGHDT and CDR2 YYEEEE. CDR3 region: CASSHRRLTYEQYF. CDR3 nucleotides: TGTGCCAGCAGCCACAGACGACTAACCTACGAGCAGTACTTC.

This rearrangement joins TRBV28 to TRBJ2-7; 7 nucleotides align to TRBD2. The V segment lost 10 bases and the J segment 3 bases; nucleotides outside the gene matches: 6. Germline CDR1 and CDR2: MDHEN and SYDVKM. There are 12 residues in the CDR3. In DNA form, the CDR3 reads TGTGCCATCAGGGAGGGCCTCTACGAGCAGTACTTC. Amino acids: CAIREGLYEQYF.

The chain links TRBV5-8 to TRBJ1-2; TRBD1 matches at 9 bases. This CDR3 has 14 residues. The germline V gene encodes CDR1 SGHTS and CDR2 YDEGEE. The V segment lost 5 bases and the J segment 2 bases; nucleotides outside the gene matches: 4. The CDR3, as DNA: TGTGCCAGCAGAGAGACAGGGGGAAACTATGGCTACACCTTC. Translating it yields CASRETGGNYGYTF.

The sample holds one count of this clone. V is TRBV9 and J is TRBJ2-7; 7 nucleotides align to TRBD1. The V segment lost 3 bases and the J segment 6 bases; nucleotides outside the gene matches: 12. Germline V lookup: CDR1 SGDLS, CDR2 YYNGEE. The CDR3 sequence is 15 residues long. The CDR3 coding sequence is TGTGCCAGCAGCGCCCGGGACAGCCGGGGAGCCGAGCAGTACTTC. Translating gives CASSARDSRGAEQYF.

The J gene is TRBJ1-2, the V gene TRBV7-9, with D possibly being TRBD1 (5 bases). The V and J ends lost 4 bases and 7 bases respectively, with 16 bases between them. Per the germline V gene, CDR1 is SEHNR and CDR2 is FQNEAQ (reference sequence). This CDR3 has 14 residues. The CDR3 coding sequence is TGTGCCAGCAGCTCTAGGGGATCTGGTTTTGGCTACACCTTC. Protein: CASSSRGSGFGYTF.

The chain employs TRBV18 and TRBJ1-1, with unresolved D. V was cut by 1 base and J by 0 bases, with 12 bases left in between. This CDR3 region has 16 residues. Per germline, CDR1 KGHSH and CDR2 LQKENI. The CDR3 bases are TGTGCCAGCTCACCACAGGAGGCAAGAATGAACACTGAAGCTTTCTTT. Translating gives CASSPQEARMNTEAFF.

The rearrangement uses TRBV6-5 and TRBJ2-7; 10 bases fit TRBD2. CDR1 and CDR2 (germline): MNHEY, SVGAGI. The CDR3 length is 14 residues. The V segment lost 8 bases and the J segment 3 bases; nucleotides outside the gene matches: 7. The CDR3 DNA is TGTGCCAGCGGAGCTAGCGGGAGTGTCTACGAGCAGTACTTC. This sequence encodes CASGASGSVYEQYF.

The chain employs TRBV14 and TRBJ2-7; D gene unclear. The CDR3 loop spans 13 amino acids. With 0 bases removed from V and 7 bases from J, the gap between germline ends came to 10 bases. Germline assignment: CDR1 SGHDN and CDR2 FVKESK. The CDR3 coding sequence is TGTGCCAGCAGCCAAGATCGGATGAGGGAGCAGTACTTC. Protein sequence: CASSQDRMREQYF.

The gene calls are TRBV28 and TRBJ2-3; no firm D call. The CDR3 consists of 16 residues. Trimming removed 5 bases from V and 0 bases from J, with 15 bases in between. Germline values: CDR1 MDHEN, CDR2 SYDVKM. DNA of the CDR3: TGTGCCAGCAGTCTTCGGGTCAGAACTAGCACAGATACGCAGTATTTT. It translates to CASSLRVRTSTDTQYF.

V and J are TRBV5-1 and TRBJ1-4, with 8 positions matching TRBD1. The junction had 7 bases not matched to a gene; V was cut back by 3 bases and J by 3 bases. Germline-derived CDR1 and CDR2 are SGHRS and YFSETQ. The CDR3 spans 16 residues. The CDR3 spells CASSSPDRGANEKLFF. The CDR3 nucleotides read TGCGCCAGCAGCTCTCCTGACAGGGGAGCTAATGAAAAACTGTTTTTT.

In this sample, this clone turned up once. The chain employs TRBV1 and TRBJ2-7; TRBD1 is taken as the D call from the table, unchecked against the DNA. TRBV1 has pseudogene status. This CDR3 region has 14 residues. In DNA, the CDR3 is TGCACCAGCAGAAGGGACAGGGCCACCTACGAGCAGTACTTC. This codes for CTSRRDRATYEQYF.

This clone turned up a few times. The V and J genes are TRBV7-2 and TRBJ1-6, with TRBD1 identical over 10 bases. The CDR3 extends over 15 amino acids. Trimming removed 5 bases from V and 7 bases from J; junction bases left unmatched: 5. Germline assignment: CDR1 SGHTA and CDR2 FQGNSA. DNA for the CDR3: TGTGCCAGCAGCCCGACAGGGGGCGGGAATTCACCCCTCCACTTT. Amino acid sequence: CASSPTGGGNSPLHF.